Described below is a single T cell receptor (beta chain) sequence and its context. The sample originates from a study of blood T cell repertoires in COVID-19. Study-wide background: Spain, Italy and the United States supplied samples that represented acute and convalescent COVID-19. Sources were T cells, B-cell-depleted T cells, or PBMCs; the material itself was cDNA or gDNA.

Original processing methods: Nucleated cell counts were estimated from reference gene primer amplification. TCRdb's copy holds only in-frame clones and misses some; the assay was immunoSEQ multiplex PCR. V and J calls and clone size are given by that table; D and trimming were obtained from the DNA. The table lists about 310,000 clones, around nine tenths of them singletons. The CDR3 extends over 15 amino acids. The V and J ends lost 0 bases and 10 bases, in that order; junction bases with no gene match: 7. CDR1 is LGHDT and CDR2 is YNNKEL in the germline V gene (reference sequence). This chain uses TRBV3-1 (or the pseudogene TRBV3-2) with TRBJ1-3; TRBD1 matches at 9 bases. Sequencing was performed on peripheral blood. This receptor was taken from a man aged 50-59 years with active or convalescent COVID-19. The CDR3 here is CASSQDADRGRTIYF. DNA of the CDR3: TGTGCCAGCAGCCAAGATGCGGACAGGGGCAGGACCATATATTTT.